Each of the 25 T cell receptor beta chains below was sequenced from the same sample in a study of shared clonotypes between healthy human individuals. Only in-frame clones appear in the TCRdb table, and some are missing; sequencing was by immunoSEQ multiplex PCR. The sample includes around 1.9 million clones, about 94% of them seen just once. Naive CD8 cells, CD45RO-negative and positively selected for CCR7, excluded terminally differentiated effector memory CD45RA+ cells. Sequencing was carried out using naive CD8+ T cells from PBMCs. The receptor source for this set is a man aged 18 to 30 in good health. Some clones in this sample may be carry-over from other donors' samples.

The V and J genes are TRBV4-1 and TRBJ2-2; D may be TRBD1 (5 bases). The CDR3 totals 17 residues. CDR1 MGHRA and CDR2 YSYEKL come from the germline V gene. V gave up 1 base and J gave up 0 bases, with 12 bases separating them. The CDR3 DNA reads as TGCGCCAGCAGCCAAGCGGACATTTCGGCGAACACCGGGGAGCTGTTTTTT. Translating it yields CASSQADISANTGELFF.

In DNA, the CDR3 is TGTGCCAGTAGTTCCCCGGGACAGGCTTATAGCAATCAGCCCCAGCATTTT. It yields the protein CASSSPGQAYSNQPQHF. V usage is TRBV19 and J usage is TRBJ1-5; 8 nucleotides agree with TRBD1. V gave up 5 bases and J gave up 0 bases; unmatched junction bases: 9. The CDR3 length is 17 residues. The germline gives CDR1 LNHDA, CDR2 SQIVND (reference sequence).

The V call is TRBV7-8, the J call TRBJ2-2; weak D call: TRBD2 (5 bases). V was trimmed by 5 bases and J by 4 bases, leaving 14 bases between them. The CDR3 runs to 15 residues. In germline, CDR1 is SGHVS, CDR2 FQNEAQ. The CDR3 reads CASSIRLARTGELFF. The CDR3 DNA is TGTGCCAGCAGCATAAGGCTAGCCCGCACCGGGGAGCTGTTTTTT.

In DNA form, the CDR3 reads TGTGCCAGCAGTTTAATCCAGCCCGGGGTAAACGAGCAGTACTTC. Translating gives CASSLIQPGVNEQYF. The J gene is TRBJ2-7, the V gene TRBV28; possible D gene TRBD2, 5 bases. CDR1 is MDHEN, CDR2 SYDVKM, per germline. CDR3 length equals 15 residues. Trimming pared 2 bases from V and 5 bases from J, leaving 16 bases between.

The chain has TRBV27 and TRBJ2-7; 7 bases fit TRBD2. CDR3 length: 14 residues. The germline V gene has CDR1 MNHEY and CDR2 SMNVEV (reference sequence). The V gene end was trimmed by 6 bases and the J gene end by 4 bases; junction bases not matched to a gene: 9. The chain's CDR3 is CASSLTLAAYEQYF. CDR3 DNA: TGTGCCAGCAGCCTGACTCTAGCGGCATACGAGCAGTACTTC.

This clone has more than one count but fewer than ten. The V call is TRBV14, the J call TRBJ1-5, with D uncertain. Trimming pared 2 bases from V and 6 bases from J, leaving 5 bases between. CDR3 length: 12 residues. Per the germline V gene, CDR1 is SGHDN and CDR2 is FVKESK. This CDR3 reads CASSQPGQPQHF. CDR3 sequence (DNA): TGTGCCAGCAGCCAACCTGGTCAGCCCCAGCATTTT.

The chain employs TRBV7-2 and TRBJ2-1, with TRBD2 as a possible D gene (6 bases). Germline CDR1 and CDR2: SGHTA and FQGNSA. The CDR3 covers 14 residues. Trimming removed 6 bases from V and 0 bases from J, with 9 bases in between. The CDR3 nucleotides are TGTGCCAGCAGTCATAGCGGCTCCTACAATGAGCAGTTCTTC. Translated, it gives CASSHSGSYNEQFF. The full variable domain, with the rest looked up from reference TRBV7-2 and TRBJ2-1, is GAGVSQSPSNKVTEKGKDVELRCDPISGHTALYWYRQSLGQGLEFLIYFQGNSAPDKSGLPSDRFSAERTGGSVSTLTIQRTQQEDSAVYLCASSHSGSYNEQFFGPGTRLTVL.

The CDR3 DNA reads as TGTGCCAGCAGGCCCGACAGGGGCATTAATCAGCCCCAGCATTTT. It codes for CASRPDRGINQPQHF. The chain has TRBV6-1 and TRBJ1-5, with 8 bases matching TRBD1. The CDR3 loop spans 15 amino acids. Trimming removed 6 bases from V and 4 bases from J; junction bases left unmatched: 8. Germline CDR1 reads MNHNS; CDR2 reads SASEGT.

This rearrangement joins TRBV27 to TRBJ1-2; 7 bases agree with TRBD1. Per germline, CDR1 MNHEY and CDR2 SMNVEV (reference sequence). The CDR3 spans 14 residues. Trimming cost V 7 bases and J 5 bases; bases outside gene matches: 10. The CDR3 loop reads CASKARTGDYGYTF. The DNA of the CDR3 is TGTGCCAGCAAGGCCCGGACAGGTGATTATGGCTACACCTTC.

This chain links TRBV27 with TRBJ2-7; no firm D call. The germline V gene encodes CDR1 MNHEY and CDR2 SMNVEV (reference sequence). Trimming left V 3 bases short and J 0 bases short, with 12 bases between. The CDR3 runs 15 residues. CDR3 protein: CASSFPPWSSYEQYF. The CDR3 DNA reads as TGTGCCAGCAGTTTTCCTCCTTGGAGCTCCTACGAGCAGTACTTC.

This sequence joins TRBV4-2 and TRBJ2-1, with 9 bases matching TRBD2. The germline CDR1 and CDR2 sequences are LGHNA and YNFKEQ. The CDR3 spans 17 residues. J gave up 1 base and V 0 bases, and 4 bases lay outside the gene matches. In DNA, the CDR3 is TGTGCCAGCAGCCAAGACGGACTAGCGCTATCCTACAATGAGCAGTTCTTC. It specifies CASSQDGLALSYNEQFF.

The chain recombines TRBV10-3 with TRBJ2-3; maybe TRBD2 (7 bases). CDR3 length: 15 residues. Germline V CDR1 and CDR2: ENHRY, SYGVKD. With 4 bases removed from V and 4 bases from J, the gap between germline ends came to 15 bases. The CDR3, as DNA: TGTGCCATCAGTGGAGGGGGACTACTCGCAGATACGCAGTATTTT. Amino acid sequence: CAISGGGLLADTQYF.

This clone was detected once. The chain combines TRBV5-8 with TRBJ1-1; D is unresolved. The CDR3 spans 15 residues. Trimming stripped 0 bases from V and 1 base from J, with 10 bases between. Germline V gene lookup returns CDR1 SGHTS and CDR2 YDEGEE. The CDR3 sequence is CASSLEVVGNTEAFF. CDR3 DNA: TGTGCCAGCAGCTTGGAAGTCGTTGGGAACACTGAAGCTTTCTTT. Combining the CDR3 with reference TRBV5-8 and TRBJ1-1 gives the whole variable domain EAGVTQSPTHLIKTRGQQATLRCSPISGHTSVYWYQQALGLGLQFLLWYDEGEERNRGNFPPRFSGRQFPNYSSELNVNALELEDSALYLCASSLEVVGNTEAFFGQGTRLTVV.

This clone has just one count. This chain's CDR3 is CASSLLASGREYEQYF. CDR3 bases: TGTGCCAGCAGCTTGCTAGCTAGCGGGAGAGAATACGAGCAGTACTTC. The chain employs TRBV5-6 and TRBJ2-7, with 10 bases aligning to TRBD2. CDR3 length: 16 residues. The V and J ends lost 1 base and 4 bases, in that order; junction bases with no gene match: 8. Germline CDR1 is SGHDT and CDR2 is YYEEEE.

The V call is TRBV27, the J call TRBJ1-1; no firm D call. There are 14 residues in the CDR3. The V gene's germline CDR1 is MNHEY and CDR2 SMNVEV (reference sequence). V dropped 7 bases and J dropped 0 bases, with 12 bases sitting between them. CDR3 DNA: TGTGCCAGCATACCTTTAGGGTTGAACACTGAAGCTTTCTTT. Encoded protein: CASIPLGLNTEAFF.

The chain combines TRBV7-2 with TRBJ2-7; no definite D call. Trimming took off 4 bases at V and 0 bases at J, with 13 bases between the two ends. CDR3 length: 15 residues. Germline lookup yields CDR1 SGHTA and CDR2 FQGNSA. DNA of the CDR3: TGTGCCAGCAGCTCAAGGCAAATAAGCTCCTACGAGCAGTACTTC. This codes for CASSSRQISSYEQYF.

The chain uses TRBV7-3 and TRBJ2-7; unclear D gene. The CDR3 has 13 amino acids. In germline, CDR1 is SGHTA, CDR2 FQGTGA. Trimming took off 2 bases at V and 5 bases at J, with 10 bases between the two ends. The DNA for the CDR3 is TGTGCCAGCAGCTTACCGCCTTGGGACGAGCAGTACTTC. This translates into CASSLPPWDEQYF. The full variable domain, completed using reference TRBV7-3 and TRBJ2-7, is GAGVSQTPSNKVTEKGKYVELRCDPISGHTALYWYRQSLGQGPEFLIYFQGTGAADDSGLPNDRFFAVRPEGSVSTLKIQRTERGDSAVYLCASSLPPWDEQYFGPGTRLTVT.

V is TRBV7-3 and J is TRBJ2-1, with D possibly TRBD1 on 8 matching bases. Germline V gene data show CDR1 as SGHTA and CDR2 as FQGTGA. Trimming shortened V by 0 bases and J by 2 bases, and 20 bases separated the two germline ends. The CDR3 length is 19 residues. The CDR3 loop reads CASSLTPVTQGGTYNEQFF. For the CDR3, the DNA is TGTGCCAGCAGCTTAACGCCGGTAACACAGGGGGGGACCTACAATGAGCAGTTCTTC. The entire variable domain, with the rest obtained from reference TRBV7-3 and TRBJ2-1, is as follows: GAGVSQTPSNKVTEKGKYVELRCDPISGHTALYWYRQSLGQGPEFLIYFQGTGAADDSGLPNDRFFAVRPEGSVSTLKIQRTERGDSAVYLCASSLTPVTQGGTYNEQFFGPGTRLTVL.

V gene TRBV6-1 combines with J gene TRBJ1-1; a weak D match, TRBD1 (5 bases). Deletions cut 3 bases from V and 4 bases from J, with 12 bases between. From germline, CDR1 is MNHNS and CDR2 SASEGT. This CDR3 is 14 amino acids long. The CDR3 coding sequence is TGTGCCAGCAGTGACTGGGGGTACGGCACTGAAGCTTTCTTT. It specifies CASSDWGYGTEAFF.

The V call is TRBV7-3, the J call TRBJ2-1, with a weak D call TRBD2 (7 bases). The V end was cut by 0 bases, the J end by 0 bases, with 12 bases between. The CDR3 sequence is 17 residues long. CDR1 is SGHTA, CDR2 FQGTGA, per germline. Here the CDR3 reads CASSLTGGPSSYNEQFF. The CDR3 bases are TGTGCCAGCAGCTTAACCGGGGGGCCTAGCTCCTACAATGAGCAGTTCTTC.

This clone was counted once. The chain uses TRBV30 and TRBJ2-3; no definite D call. The CDR3 totals 12 residues. Germline V CDR1 and CDR2: GTSNPN, SVGIG (reference sequence). The germline V and J ends were trimmed by 3 bases and 6 bases, with 10 bases remaining between them. The CDR3 spells CAWRVVGDTQYF. The DNA for the CDR3 is TGTGCCTGGAGGGTGGTTGGGGATACGCAGTATTTT.

There are a few counts of this clone. CDR3 sequence reads: CASSLGRILNTEAFF. CDR3 coding DNA: TGTGCCAGCAGCCTCGGCAGGATCCTGAACACTGAAGCTTTCTTT. V gene TRBV27 combines with J gene TRBJ1-1; no reliable D call. The CDR3 totals 15 residues. Trimming shortened V by 6 bases and J by 0 bases, and 14 bases separated the two germline ends. CDR1 and CDR2 from the germline V gene are MNHEY and SMNVEV (reference sequence).

This clone was recorded once. The CDR3 reads CASSLAGTTTYEQYF. The CDR3 nucleotides read TGTGCCAGCAGCTTAGCAGGGACTACCACCTACGAGCAGTACTTC. J is TRBJ2-7 and V is TRBV11-3; 7 positions agree with TRBD2. J lost 2 bases, V lost 1 base, and 5 bases had no gene match. CDR1 is SGHNT and CDR2 is YENEEA in the germline V gene. The CDR3 runs to 15 residues. Full variable domain (missing parts from reference TRBV11-3 and TRBJ2-7): EAGVVQSPRYKIIEKKQPVAFWCNPISGHNTLYWYLQNLGQGPELLIRYENEEAVDDSQLPKDRFSAERLKGVDSTLKIQPAELGDSAVYLCASSLAGTTTYEQYFGPGTRLTVT.

V usage is TRBV6-1 and J usage is TRBJ2-7; 14 nucleotides agree with TRBD2. This CDR3 has 15 residues. Germline V gene data show CDR1 as MNHNS and CDR2 as SASEGT. Losses at the gene ends were 1 base for V and 6 bases for J; bases not matched to a gene: 2. This chain's CDR3 is CASSEDGTSGGEQYF. CDR3 bases: TGTGCCAGCAGTGAAGACGGGACTAGCGGGGGCGAGCAGTACTTC.

This sequence joins TRBV2 and TRBJ2-3; D may correspond to TRBD1 or TRBD2 (5 bases each). CDR1 and CDR2 (germline): SNHLY, FYNNEI. Trimming pared 3 bases from V and 4 bases from J, leaving 8 bases between. This CDR3 spans 13 amino acids. CDR3 loop: CASSERGSDTQYF. Written as DNA, the CDR3 is TGTGCCAGCAGTGAGAGGGGATCAGATACGCAGTATTTT.